Detailed here is one TCR beta chain. The data belong to a study of T cell changes during pregnancy in multiple sclerosis. Germline V lookup: CDR1 LNHNV, CDR2 YYDKDF (reference sequence). The J segment lost 4 bases and the V segment lost 3 bases, leaving 14 bases of the junction unmatched. The CDR3 totals 17 residues. Profiling relied on immunoSEQ multiplex PCR, and the TCRdb table lists in-frame clones only, not all of them. The data show around 68,000 clones, just over 90% seen once. This material consisted of CD4+ T cells from peripheral blood mononuclear cells, taken before pregnancy. J is TRBJ1-2 and V is TRBV15; 7 nucleotides align to TRBD1. The clonotype was recovered from a female donor with multiple sclerosis, enrolled in a pregnancy study. The CDR3 DNA reads TGTGCCACCAGCAGTACCGGGATTAGGGGGCGCATCTATGGCTACACCTTC. It is translated as CATSSTGIRGRIYGYTF.